This TCR beta chain emerged from a study of cytomegalovirus exposure and HLA in healthy donors. Study-level findings and limits: Most of the CMV-associated TCR beta chains (in a later analysis) appeared to be HLA-restricted. The study labeled approximately 150 TCR beta chains cytomegalovirus-associated.

Trimming pared 3 bases from V and 4 bases from J, leaving 10 bases between. This CDR3 contains 13 residues. CDR1 and CDR2 (germline): SGHNT, YYREEE (reference sequence). To note about this clone: Antigen: not known.

The study ran its PCR with 60 Vbeta and 13 Jbeta primers. Using immunoSEQ multiplex PCR, the repertoire was profiled, and TCRdb retains in-frame clones only, with some absent. The table lists 180,000 or so clones, around three quarters of them singletons. The rearrangement uses TRBV5-4 and TRBJ1-1; D not certain. This sequence originates from a woman aged 25 to 39 in good health and CMV-seropositive. Material for sequencing was PBMCs. CDR3 region: CASSSSGFTEAFF. CDR3 sequence (DNA): TGTGCCAGCAGCTCGTCGGGATTCACTGAAGCTTTCTTT.